What follows are 10 T cell receptor beta chains derived from one specimen sequenced in a study of blood T cell repertoires in COVID-19. Profiling relied on immunoSEQ multiplex PCR, and the TCRdb table lists in-frame clones only, not all of them. The repertoire holds 350,000 or so clones, with around nine tenths as singletons. The sequencing sample was made of PBMCs or T cells enriched from blood (not recorded which). Every receptor here comes from a woman aged 25 to 39 who had been exposed to COVID-19.

This clone was recorded only once. The CDR3 DNA reads TGCGCCAGCAGCCAAGATATAACTAGTCTCTTGGAGACCCAGTACTTC. This translates into CASSQDITSLLETQYF. This chain uses TRBV4-1 with TRBJ2-5; D perhaps matches TRBD2 (5 bases). Germline V lookup: CDR1 MGHRA, CDR2 YSYEKL. This CDR3 comprises 16 residues. V lost 0 bases, J lost 5 bases, and 16 bases lay in between.

V and J are TRBV10-2 and TRBJ2-7, with 7 bases lining up with TRBD1. The CDR3 spans 16 residues. V gave up 0 bases and J gave up 4 bases; unmatched junction bases: 9. CDR1 WSHSY and CDR2 SAAADI come from the germline V gene. The CDR3 reads CASSESFSGGSYEQYF. DNA of the CDR3: TGCGCCAGCAGTGAGTCGTTTTCAGGGGGTTCTTACGAGCAGTACTTC.

V and J are TRBV27 and TRBJ2-6, with D perhaps matching TRBD1 (6 bases). Deletions cut 6 bases from V and 4 bases from J, with 13 bases between. Germline V gives CDR1 MNHEY, CDR2 SMNVEV (reference sequence). This CDR3 contains 15 residues. DNA of the CDR3: TGTGCCAGCAGCCTCGACAGGACCGGGGCCAACGTCCTGACTTTC. As protein: CASSLDRTGANVLTF.

This chain uses TRBV6-5 with TRBJ1-6, with D maybe TRBD1 (6 bases). Trimming removed 7 bases from V and 7 bases from J, with 17 bases in between. The CDR3 spans 15 residues. Germline V lookup: CDR1 MNHEY, CDR2 SVGAGI. This CDR3 is CASKTQGWGNSPLHF. In DNA form, the CDR3 reads TGTGCCAGCAAAACACAGGGTTGGGGAAATTCACCCCTCCACTTT.

CDR3 sequence: CASSEYEQGQYF. The CDR3 DNA reads as TGTGCCAGCAGTGAATATGAACAGGGCCAGTACTTC. The J gene is TRBJ2-7, the V gene TRBV25-1, with a weak D call TRBD1 (6 bases). The germline V gene encodes CDR1 MGHDK and CDR2 SYGVNS. The V gene lost 0 bases and the J gene lost 10 bases, with 10 bases spanning the gap. The CDR3 is 12 residues long.

This chain connects TRBV7-9 to TRBJ2-7; the D gene is possibly TRBD2 (5 bases). Germline V gene data show CDR1 as SEHNR and CDR2 as FQNEAQ (reference sequence). V lost 8 bases, J lost 4 bases, and 15 bases lay in between. The CDR3 runs 13 residues. The CDR3 sequence: CASAPGRTYEQYF. CDR3 nucleotides: TGTGCCAGCGCTCCCGGCAGGACTTACGAGCAGTACTTC.

V is TRBV3-1 (or the pseudogene TRBV3-2) and J is TRBJ1-5; TRBD1 matches at 10 bases. The V and J ends lost 4 bases and 13 bases, in that order; junction bases with no gene match: 7. This CDR3 has 13 residues. Looked up from germline, CDR1 is LGHDT and CDR2 is YNNKEL (reference sequence). CDR3 loop: CASSRWTGGDQHF. The CDR3 DNA is TGTGCCAGCAGCCGCTGGACAGGGGGAGATCAGCATTTT.

The chain has TRBV7-9 and TRBJ1-3; weak D call: TRBD1 (5 bases). Per the germline V gene, CDR1 is SEHNR and CDR2 is FQNEAQ (reference sequence). The CDR3 extends over 16 amino acids. Trimming removed 2 bases from V and 2 bases from J, with 13 bases in between. CDR3 sequence reads: CASSLTGGVAGNTIYF. CDR3 coding DNA: TGTGCCAGCAGCTTAACGGGGGGTGTCGCTGGAAACACCATATATTTT. The whole variable domain, filled in from reference TRBV7-9 and TRBJ1-3, reads DTGVSQNPRHKITKRGQNVTFRCDPISEHNRLYWYRQTLGQGPEFLTYFQNEAQLEKSRLLSDRFSAERPKGSFSTLEIQRTEQGDSAMYLCASSLTGGVAGNTIYFGEGSWLTVV.

This clone turned up a few times. This sequence joins TRBV19 and TRBJ1-5; 7 bases match TRBD1. CDR1 is LNHDA, CDR2 SQIVND, per germline (reference sequence). Trimming removed 8 bases from V and 0 bases from J; junction bases left unmatched: 19. The CDR3 covers 19 residues. The CDR3 DNA follows: TGTGCCAGTGGGGCTCCACGGGACAGCGCCCAGTATAGCAATCAGCCCCAGCATTTT. Residues: CASGAPRDSAQYSNQPQHF. Drawing the rest from reference TRBV19 and TRBJ1-5, the complete variable domain is DGGITQSPKYLFRKEGQNVTLSCEQNLNHDAMYWYRQDPGQGLRLIYYSQIVNDFQKGDIAEGYSVSREKKESFPLTVTSAQKNPTAFYLCASGAPRDSAQYSNQPQHFGDGTRLSIL.

In its sample, this clone was seen once. The rearrangement joins TRBV5-6 to TRBJ2-7; 8 nucleotides match TRBD1. Germline V gene sequence: CDR1 SGHDT, CDR2 YYEEEE. The CDR3 is 17 amino acids. The ends lost 0 bases at V and 1 base at J; junction bases unmatched: 9. CDR3 amino acids: CASSLALIRDRSYEQYF. The CDR3 DNA reads TGTGCCAGCAGCTTGGCGCTCATCCGGGACAGGTCCTACGAGCAGTACTTC.